This T cell receptor beta chain derives from a study of radiotherapy plus CTLA-4 blockade in lung cancer. About the study: With 30% to 40% of patients having disease control, objective responses were seen in approximately 19%. Study-level findings and limits: Reports state that early shifts in blood T cell clones, with interferon-beta, best predicted response.

Regarding this clone: The antigen remains undetermined.

TCRdb's copy holds only in-frame clones and misses some; the assay was immunoSEQ multiplex PCR. The table shows about 24,000 clones, with 70% to 75% occurring only once. The ends lost 5 bases at V and 1 base at J; junction bases unmatched: 7. Germline lookup yields CDR1 MNHEY and CDR2 SMNVEV (reference sequence). This CDR3 comprises 16 residues. The chain combines TRBV27 with TRBJ2-7; 11 bases align to TRBD2. The clonotype was recovered from a human donor with non-small cell lung cancer whose response to radiotherapy plus ipilimumab could not be evaluated. This material consisted of peripheral blood, taken from a patient treated with radiotherapy plus ipilimumab. The chain's CDR3 is CASSTRLAGPSYEQYF. CDR3 nucleotide sequence: TGTGCCAGCAGTACAAGACTAGCGGGACCGTCCTACGAGCAGTACTTC.